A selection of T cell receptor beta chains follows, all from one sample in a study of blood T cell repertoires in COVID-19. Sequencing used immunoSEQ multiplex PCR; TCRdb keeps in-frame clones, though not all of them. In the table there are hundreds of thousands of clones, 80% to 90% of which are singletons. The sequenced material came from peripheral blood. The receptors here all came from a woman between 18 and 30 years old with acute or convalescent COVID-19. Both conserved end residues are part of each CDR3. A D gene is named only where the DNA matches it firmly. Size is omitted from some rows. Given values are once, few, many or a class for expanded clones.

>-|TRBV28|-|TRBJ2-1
CASSQYNEQFF
TGTGCCAGCAGCCAGTACAATGAGCAGTTCTTC
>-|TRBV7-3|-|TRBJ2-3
CASSFLGQGTDTQYF
TGTGCCAGCAGCTTTCTAGGCCAAGGCACAGATACGCAGTATTTT
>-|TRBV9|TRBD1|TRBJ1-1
CASSVARDRGRNTEAFF
TGTGCCAGCAGCGTAGCTAGGGACAGGGGAAGGAACACTGAAGCTTTCTTT
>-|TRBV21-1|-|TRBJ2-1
CASSKRRVGPRGNNEQFF
TGTGCCAGCAGCAAAAGGAGGGTTGGTCCCCGGGGAAACAATGAGCAGTTCTTC
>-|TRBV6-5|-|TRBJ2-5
CASRPASGEGYF
TGTGCCAGCAGACCCGCCTCTGGAGAGGGGTACTTC
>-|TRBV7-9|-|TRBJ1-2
CASSRLPGLDGYTF
TGTGCCAGCAGTCGATTACCGGGGTTGGATGGCTACACCTTC
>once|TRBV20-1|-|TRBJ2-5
CSADLQETQYF
TGCAGTGCTGACTTGCAAGAGACCCAGTACTTC
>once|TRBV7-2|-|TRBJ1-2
CASTLSGEYGYTF
TGTGCCAGCACCCTCTCGGGGGAGTATGGCTACACCTTC
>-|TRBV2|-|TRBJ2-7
CASSEDMVQVSYEQYF
TGTGCCAGCAGCGAAGACATGGTACAGGTCTCCTACGAGCAGTACTTC
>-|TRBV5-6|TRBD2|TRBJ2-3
CASSSPPRPGGMTTDTQYF
TGTGCCAGCAGCTCCCCTCCTCGGCCGGGAGGCATGACCACAGATACGCAGTATTTT
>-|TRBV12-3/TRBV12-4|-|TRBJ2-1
CASGEGVFYEQFF
TGTGCCAGCGGGGAGGGGGTATTTTATGAGCAGTTCTTC
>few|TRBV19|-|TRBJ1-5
CASSINRAGSNQPQHF
TGTGCCAGTAGTATCAACAGGGCAGGGAGCAATCAGCCCCAGCATTTT
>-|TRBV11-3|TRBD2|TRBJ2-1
CASSFPSGEQFF
TGTGCCAGCAGCTTCCCTAGCGGGGAGCAGTTCTTC
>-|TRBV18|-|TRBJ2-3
CASSPRESSTDTQYF
TGTGCCAGCTCACCACGGGAGAGTAGCACAGATACGCAGTATTTT
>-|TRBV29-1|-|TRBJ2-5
CSVDLARGFEGQYF
TGCAGCGTTGATCTTGCCAGGGGATTTGAAGGCCAGTACTTC
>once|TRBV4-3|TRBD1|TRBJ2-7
CASSRDRTYEQYF
TGCGCCAGCAGCCGGGACAGGACCTACGAGCAGTACTTC
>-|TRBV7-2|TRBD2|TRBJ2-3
CASSSSGGQDTQYF
TGTGCCAGCAGCTCCTCGGGGGGGCAGGATACGCAGTATTTT
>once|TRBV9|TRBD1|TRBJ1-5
CASSVGTGYNQPQHF
TGTGCCAGCAGCGTAGGGACAGGTTACAATCAGCCCCAGCATTTT
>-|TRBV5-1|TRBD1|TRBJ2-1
CASSSPDREVWQFF
TGCGCCAGCAGCTCCCCGGACAGGGAGGTTTGGCAGTTCTTC
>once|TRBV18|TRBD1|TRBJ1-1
CASSPRDRGGTEAFF
TGTGCCAGCTCACCAAGAGACAGGGGAGGAACTGAAGCTTTCTTT
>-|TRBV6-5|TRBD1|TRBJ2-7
CASSYRQAGGITMQYF
TGTGCCAGCAGTTACCGCCAGGCAGGGGGCATTACGATGCAGTACTTC
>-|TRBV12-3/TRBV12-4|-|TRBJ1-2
CASLSVTTYGYTF
TGTGCCAGCTTATCTGTCACAACCTATGGCTACACCTTC
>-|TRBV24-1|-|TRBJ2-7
CATSAPTAYEQYF
TGTGCCACCAGTGCCCCGACAGCCTACGAGCAGTACTTC
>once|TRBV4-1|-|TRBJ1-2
CASSQVGSQGYYGYTF
TGCGCCAGCAGCCAAGTGGGATCTCAGGGGTACTATGGCTACACCTTC
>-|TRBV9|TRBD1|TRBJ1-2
CASSPWTGGHYGYTF
TGTGCCAGCAGCCCATGGACAGGGGGGCACTATGGCTACACCTTC
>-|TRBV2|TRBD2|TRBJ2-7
CASRPNWNIGGEQYF
TGTGCCAGCAGACCTAATTGGAATATCGGGGGGGAGCAGTACTTC
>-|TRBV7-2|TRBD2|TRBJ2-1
CASSRGLVGEQFF
TGTGCCAGCAGCAGGGGACTAGTAGGGGAGCAGTTCTTC
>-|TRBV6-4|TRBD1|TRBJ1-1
CASSEGSQGATEAFF
TGTGCCAGCAGTGAAGGCTCACAGGGGGCCACTGAAGCTTTCTTT
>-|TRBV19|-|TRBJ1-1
CASSMGQGGEAFF
TGTGCCAGTAGTATGGGTCAGGGCGGTGAAGCTTTCTTT
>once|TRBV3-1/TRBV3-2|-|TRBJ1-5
CASSQGLGSYQPQHF
TGTGCCAGCAGCCAAGGTCTAGGCTCGTATCAGCCCCAGCATTTT
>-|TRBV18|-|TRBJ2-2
CASSPYSGELFF
TGTGCCAGCTCACCGTATTCCGGGGAGCTGTTTTTT
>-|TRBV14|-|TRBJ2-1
CASSQGAGNEQFF
TGTGCCAGCAGCCAAGGTGCGGGGAATGAGCAGTTCTTC
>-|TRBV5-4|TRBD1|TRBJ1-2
CASNTDRDNGYTF
TGTGCCAGCAACACGGACAGGGATAATGGCTACACCTTC
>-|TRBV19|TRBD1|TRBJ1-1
CASSIDRTGVAFF
TGTGCCAGTAGTATAGACCGGACAGGGGTTGCTTTCTTT
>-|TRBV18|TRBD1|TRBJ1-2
CASSQGTGQDGYTF
TGTGCCAGCTCACAGGGGACAGGGCAGGATGGCTACACCTTC
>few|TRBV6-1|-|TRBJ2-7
CASSDHGQPYEQYF
TGTGCCAGCAGTGACCATGGGCAGCCCTACGAGCAGTACTTC